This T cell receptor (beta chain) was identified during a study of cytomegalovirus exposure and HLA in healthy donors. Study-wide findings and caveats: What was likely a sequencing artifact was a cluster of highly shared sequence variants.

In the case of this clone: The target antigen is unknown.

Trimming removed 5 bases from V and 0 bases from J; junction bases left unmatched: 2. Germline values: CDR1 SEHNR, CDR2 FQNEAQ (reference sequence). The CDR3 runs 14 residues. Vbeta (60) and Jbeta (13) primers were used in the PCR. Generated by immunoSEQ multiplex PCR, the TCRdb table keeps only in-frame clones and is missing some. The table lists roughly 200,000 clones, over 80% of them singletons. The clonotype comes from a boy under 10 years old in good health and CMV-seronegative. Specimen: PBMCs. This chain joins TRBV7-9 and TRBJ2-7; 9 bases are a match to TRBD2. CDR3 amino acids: CASSRAGGSYEQYF. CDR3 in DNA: TGTGCCAGCAGCCGAGCGGGGGGCTCCTACGAGCAGTACTTC.